Listed below are T cell receptor beta chains from one sample, sequenced in a study of blood T cell repertoires in COVID-19. The repertoire was sequenced with immunoSEQ multiplex PCR; TCRdb's copy has only in-frame clones and lacks some. The data hold over 40,000 clones, with less than 95% observed a single time. Sequenced sample: peripheral blood. All receptors come from a man in his 70s with acute or convalescent COVID-19. Each CDR3 is given with its conserved first and last residue. The order of the fields is J gene, clone size, D gene, V gene, CDR3 DNA, CDR3 protein. The D gene is left open where the match is weak. For some rows the clone size is stated as once, few or many, or as a class when expanded; others skip it.

J gene: TRBJ2-2
clone size: -
D gene: -
V gene: TRBV7-3
CDR3 DNA: TGTGCCAGCAGCTTATCCCGGAACACCGGGGAGCTGTTTTTT
CDR3 protein: CASSLSRNTGELFF

J gene: TRBJ2-5
clone size: -
D gene: -
V gene: TRBV29-1
CDR3 DNA: TGCAGCGTCCGGGGGGACACACGAACCTTGGGGCAAGAGACCCAGTACTTC
CDR3 protein: CSVRGDTRTLGQETQYF

J gene: TRBJ2-4
clone size: -
D gene: -
V gene: TRBV7-2
CDR3 DNA: TGTGCCAGCAGCTCGGGGGGCCTGAACATTCAGTACTTC
CDR3 protein: CASSSGGLNIQYF

J gene: TRBJ1-6
clone size: -
D gene: TRBD1
V gene: TRBV6-5
CDR3 DNA: TGTGCCAGCAGTTACAGACAGGGTTCTAATTCACCCCTCCACTTT
CDR3 protein: CASSYRQGSNSPLHF

J gene: TRBJ2-7
clone size: -
D gene: TRBD2
V gene: TRBV20-1
CDR3 DNA: TGCAGTGCTAGTCGTCCCGTCAGCGGGGGCTACGAGCAGTACTTC
CDR3 protein: CSASRPVSGGYEQYF

J gene: TRBJ1-4
clone size: -
D gene: -
V gene: TRBV28
CDR3 DNA: TGTGCCAGCAGTTACACAGGGTCTAGGGAAAAACTGTTTTTT
CDR3 protein: CASSYTGSREKLFF

J gene: TRBJ1-2
clone size: -
D gene: TRBD1
V gene: TRBV30
CDR3 DNA: TGTGCCATTACAGGACAGGGATCCTATGGCTACACCTTC
CDR3 protein: CAITGQGSYGYTF

J gene: TRBJ1-2
clone size: -
D gene: TRBD1
V gene: TRBV18
CDR3 DNA: TGTGCCAGCTCACCCTCACAGGGGGCTCCCTATGGCTACACCTTC
CDR3 protein: CASSPSQGAPYGYTF

J gene: TRBJ1-1
clone size: -
D gene: TRBD1
V gene: TRBV12-3/TRBV12-4
CDR3 DNA: TGTGCCAGCAGCTACGACAGGGGCACTGAAGCTTTCTTT
CDR3 protein: CASSYDRGTEAFF

J gene: TRBJ1-5
clone size: few
D gene: -
V gene: TRBV28
CDR3 DNA: TGTGCCAGCCCAACAGGGAATCAGCCCCAGCATTTT
CDR3 protein: CASPTGNQPQHF

J gene: TRBJ1-1
clone size: medium-sized
D gene: -
V gene: TRBV20-1
CDR3 DNA: TGCAGTGCTAGTGTGACAGTTAACGCTGAAGCTTTCTTT
CDR3 protein: CSASVTVNAEAFF

J gene: TRBJ1-1
clone size: once
D gene: -
V gene: TRBV10-3
CDR3 DNA: TGTGCCATCAGTGAGCCTGCCGGTGGGAGGATACTGAACACTGAAGCTTTCTTT
CDR3 protein: CAISEPAGGRILNTEAFF

J gene: TRBJ2-3
clone size: -
D gene: TRBD1
V gene: TRBV6-5
CDR3 DNA: TGTGCCAGCAGTAGACAGGGATACGCAGATACGCAGTATTTT
CDR3 protein: CASSRQGYADTQYF

J gene: TRBJ2-1
clone size: -
D gene: TRBD1
V gene: TRBV2
CDR3 DNA: TGTGCCAGCTACTCCAGGGGGTACAATGAGCAGTTCTTC
CDR3 protein: CASYSRGYNEQFF

J gene: TRBJ2-1
clone size: -
D gene: TRBD2
V gene: TRBV9
CDR3 DNA: TGTGCCAGCTCCCTAGCGGGGGGTCCACAGCAGTTCTTC
CDR3 protein: CASSLAGGPQQFF

J gene: TRBJ2-7
clone size: -
D gene: TRBD2
V gene: TRBV27
CDR3 DNA: TGTGCCAGCAGTTGGACTAGCGGAAGCTCCTACGAGCAGTACTTC
CDR3 protein: CASSWTSGSSYEQYF

J gene: TRBJ2-7
clone size: -
D gene: TRBD2
V gene: TRBV4-3
CDR3 DNA: TGCGCCAGCAGTGAACAATACGGGGGGAGCTCCTACGAGCAGTACTTC
CDR3 protein: CASSEQYGGSSYEQYF

J gene: TRBJ2-2
clone size: -
D gene: -
V gene: TRBV18
CDR3 DNA: TGTGCCAGCTCGTCCACCTCTTCGGGGGCGAACACCGGGGAGCTGTTTTTT
CDR3 protein: CASSSTSSGANTGELFF

J gene: TRBJ1-2
clone size: -
D gene: -
V gene: TRBV19
CDR3 DNA: TGTGCCAGTAGTTACAGGGTGGGTGACTATGGCTACACCTTC
CDR3 protein: CASSYRVGDYGYTF

J gene: TRBJ1-4
clone size: -
D gene: TRBD1
V gene: TRBV7-9
CDR3 DNA: TGTGCCAGCAGCTCCTACCGGGACAGGGTCGAAAAACTGTTTTTT
CDR3 protein: CASSSYRDRVEKLFF

J gene: TRBJ2-5
clone size: -
D gene: TRBD2
V gene: TRBV4-1
CDR3 DNA: TGCGCCAGCAGCCATAGGTCTAGCGGGGAGGAGACCCAGTACTTC
CDR3 protein: CASSHRSSGEETQYF

J gene: TRBJ1-2
clone size: few
D gene: TRBD1
V gene: TRBV7-2
CDR3 DNA: TGTGCCAGCAGCTTCGGACAGGCCCTATATGGCTACACCTTC
CDR3 protein: CASSFGQALYGYTF